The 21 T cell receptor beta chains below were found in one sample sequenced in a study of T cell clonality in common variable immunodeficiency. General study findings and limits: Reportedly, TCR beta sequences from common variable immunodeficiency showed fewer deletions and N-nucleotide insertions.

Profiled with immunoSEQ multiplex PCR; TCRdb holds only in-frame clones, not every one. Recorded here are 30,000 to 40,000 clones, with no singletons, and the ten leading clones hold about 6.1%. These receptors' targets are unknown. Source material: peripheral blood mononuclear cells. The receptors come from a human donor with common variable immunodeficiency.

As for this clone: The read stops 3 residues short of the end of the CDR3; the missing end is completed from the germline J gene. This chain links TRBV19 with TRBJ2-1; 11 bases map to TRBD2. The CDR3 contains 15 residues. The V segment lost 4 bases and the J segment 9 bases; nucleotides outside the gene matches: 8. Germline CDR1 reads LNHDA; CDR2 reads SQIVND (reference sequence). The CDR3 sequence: CASSRTSGSAGEQFF. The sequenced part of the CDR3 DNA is TGTGCCAGTAGTAGGACTAGCGGGTCGGCGGGTGAG. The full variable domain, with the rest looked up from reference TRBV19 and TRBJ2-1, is DGGITQSPKYLFRKEGQNVTLSCEQNLNHDAMYWYRQDPGQGLRLIYYSQIVNDFQKGDIAEGYSVSREKKESFPLTVTSAQKNPTAFYLCASSRTSGSAGEQFFGPGTRLTVL.

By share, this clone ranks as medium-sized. The CDR3 bases that were read are TGCAGTGCCAAAAGGGGGGATAGCGGGGGGCAAGAGACC. Amino acids: CSAKRGDSGGQET. The whole CDR3 protein reads CSAKRGDSGGQETQYF. V gene TRBV20-1 combines with J gene TRBJ2-5; 10 bases are a match to TRBD2. The read stops 3 residues short of the end of the CDR3; the missing end is completed from the germline J gene. CDR1 DFQATT and CDR2 SNEGSKA come from the germline V gene (reference sequence). This CDR3 comprises 16 residues. V trimming: 6 bases; J trimming: 2 bases; junction bases outside the gene matches: 12.

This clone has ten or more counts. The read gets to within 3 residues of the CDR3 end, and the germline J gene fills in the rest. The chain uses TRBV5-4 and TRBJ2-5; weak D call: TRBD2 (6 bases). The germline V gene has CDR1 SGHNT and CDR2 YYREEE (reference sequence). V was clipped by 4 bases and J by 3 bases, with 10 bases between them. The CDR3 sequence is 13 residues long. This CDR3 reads CASSPGLKETQYF. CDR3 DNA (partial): TGTGCCAGCAGCCCAGGACTAAAAGAGACC.

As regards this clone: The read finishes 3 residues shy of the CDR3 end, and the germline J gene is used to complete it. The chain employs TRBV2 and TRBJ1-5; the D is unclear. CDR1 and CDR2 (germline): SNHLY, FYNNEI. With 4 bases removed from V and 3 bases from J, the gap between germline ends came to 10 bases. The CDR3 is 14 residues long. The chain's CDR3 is CASSGGLSNQPQHF. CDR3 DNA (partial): TGTGCCAGCAGTGGTGGACTGTCCAATCAGCCC.

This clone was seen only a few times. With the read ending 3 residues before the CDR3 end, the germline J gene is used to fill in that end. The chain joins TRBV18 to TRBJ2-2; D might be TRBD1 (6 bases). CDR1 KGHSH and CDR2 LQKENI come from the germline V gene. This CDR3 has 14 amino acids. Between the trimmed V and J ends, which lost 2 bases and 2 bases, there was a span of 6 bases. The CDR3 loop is CASSPGGNTGELFF. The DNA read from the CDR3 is TGTGCCAGCTCACCAGGGGGCAACACCGGGGAG.

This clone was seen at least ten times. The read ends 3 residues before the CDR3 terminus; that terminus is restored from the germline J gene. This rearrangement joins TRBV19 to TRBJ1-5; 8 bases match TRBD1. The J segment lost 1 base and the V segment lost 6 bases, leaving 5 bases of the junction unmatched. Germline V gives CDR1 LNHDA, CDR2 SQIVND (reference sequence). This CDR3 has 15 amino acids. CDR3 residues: CASRAGGESNQPQHF. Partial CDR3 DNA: TGTGCCAGTAGAGCAGGGGGCGAGAGCAATCAGCCC.

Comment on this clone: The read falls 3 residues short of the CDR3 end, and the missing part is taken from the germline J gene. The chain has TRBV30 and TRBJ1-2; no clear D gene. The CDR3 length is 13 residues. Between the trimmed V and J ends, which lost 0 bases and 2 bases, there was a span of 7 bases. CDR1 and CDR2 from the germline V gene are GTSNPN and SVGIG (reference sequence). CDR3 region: CAWSVAENYGYTF. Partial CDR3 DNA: TGTGCCTGGAGTGTAGCCGAGAACTATGGC. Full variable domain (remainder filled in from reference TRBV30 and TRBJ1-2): SQTIHQWPATLVQPVGSPLSLECTVEGTSNPNLYWYRQAAGRGLQLLFYSVGIGQISSEVPQNLSASRPQDRQFILSSKKLLLSDSGFYLCAWSVAENYGYTFGSGTRLTVV.

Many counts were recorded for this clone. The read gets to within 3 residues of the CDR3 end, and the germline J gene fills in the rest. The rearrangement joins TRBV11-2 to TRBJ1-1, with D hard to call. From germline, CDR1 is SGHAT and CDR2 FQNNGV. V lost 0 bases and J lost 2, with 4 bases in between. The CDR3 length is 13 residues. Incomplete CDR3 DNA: TGTGCCAGCAGCTTAGATCGTAACACTGAA. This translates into CASSLDRNTE. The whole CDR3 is CASSLDRNTEAFF.

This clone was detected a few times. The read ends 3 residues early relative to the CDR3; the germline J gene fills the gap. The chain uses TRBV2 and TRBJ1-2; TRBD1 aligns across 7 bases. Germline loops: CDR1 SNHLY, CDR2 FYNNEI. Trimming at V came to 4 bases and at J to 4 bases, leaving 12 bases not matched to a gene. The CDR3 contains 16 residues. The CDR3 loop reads CASSGGGGAGAYGYTF. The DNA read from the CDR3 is TGTGCCAGCAGTGGAGGGGGCGGGGCAGGCGCCTATGGC.

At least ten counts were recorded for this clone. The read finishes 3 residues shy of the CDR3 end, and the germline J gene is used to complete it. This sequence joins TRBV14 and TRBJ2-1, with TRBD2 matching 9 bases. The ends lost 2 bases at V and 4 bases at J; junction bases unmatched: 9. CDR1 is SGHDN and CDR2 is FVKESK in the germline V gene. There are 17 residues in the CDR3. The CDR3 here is CASSQRLGGGGYNEQFF. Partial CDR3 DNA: TGTGCCAGCAGCCAACGTCTTGGCGGGGGGGGTTACAATGAG.

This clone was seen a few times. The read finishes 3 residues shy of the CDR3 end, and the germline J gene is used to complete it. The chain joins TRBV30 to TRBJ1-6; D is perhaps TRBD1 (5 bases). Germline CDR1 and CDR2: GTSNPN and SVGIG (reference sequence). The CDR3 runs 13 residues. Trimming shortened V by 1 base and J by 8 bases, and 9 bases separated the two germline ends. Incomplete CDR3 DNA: TGTGCCTGGAGTGCGCAGGGAGATTCACCC. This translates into CAWSAQGDSP. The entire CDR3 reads CAWSAQGDSPLHF.

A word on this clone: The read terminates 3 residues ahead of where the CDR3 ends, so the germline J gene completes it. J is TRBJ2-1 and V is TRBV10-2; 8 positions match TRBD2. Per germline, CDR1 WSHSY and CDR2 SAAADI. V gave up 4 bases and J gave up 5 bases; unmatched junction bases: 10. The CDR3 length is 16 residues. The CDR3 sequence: CASSGRGLGGNNEQFF. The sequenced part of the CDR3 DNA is TGCGCCAGCAGTGGGCGGGGACTAGGAGGTAACAATGAG.

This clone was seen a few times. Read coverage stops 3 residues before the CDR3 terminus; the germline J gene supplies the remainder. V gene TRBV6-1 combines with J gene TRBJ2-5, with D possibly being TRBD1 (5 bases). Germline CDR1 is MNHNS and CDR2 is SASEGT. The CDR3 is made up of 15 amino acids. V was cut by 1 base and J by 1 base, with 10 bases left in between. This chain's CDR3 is CASSEGVDSQETQYF. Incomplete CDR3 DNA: TGTGCCAGCAGTGAAGGTGTTGACAGCCAAGAGACC.

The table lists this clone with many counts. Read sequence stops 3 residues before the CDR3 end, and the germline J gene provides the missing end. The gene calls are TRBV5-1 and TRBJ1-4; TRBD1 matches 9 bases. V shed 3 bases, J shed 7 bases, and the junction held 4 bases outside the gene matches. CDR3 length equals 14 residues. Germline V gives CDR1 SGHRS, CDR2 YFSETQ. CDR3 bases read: TGCGCCAGCAGCTCGACAGGGGGACGTGAAAAA. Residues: CASSSTGGREK. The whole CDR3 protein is CASSSTGGREKLFF.

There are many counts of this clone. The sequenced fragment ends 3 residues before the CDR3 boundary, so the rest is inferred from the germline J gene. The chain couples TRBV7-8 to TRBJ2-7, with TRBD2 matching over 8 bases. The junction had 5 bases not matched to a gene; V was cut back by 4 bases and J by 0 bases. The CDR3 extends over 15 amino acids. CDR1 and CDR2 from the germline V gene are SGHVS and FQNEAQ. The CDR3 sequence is CASSSSGGSSYEQYF. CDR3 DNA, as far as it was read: TGTGCCAGCAGCTCAAGCGGGGGAAGCTCCTACGAG.

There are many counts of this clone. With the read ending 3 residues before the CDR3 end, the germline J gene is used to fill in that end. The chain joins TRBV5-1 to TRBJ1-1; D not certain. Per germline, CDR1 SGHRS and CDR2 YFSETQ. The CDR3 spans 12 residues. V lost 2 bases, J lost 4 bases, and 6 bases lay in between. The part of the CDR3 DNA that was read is TGCGCCAGCAGCTTCGAGGGCACTGAA. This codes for CASSFEGTE. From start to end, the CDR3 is CASSFEGTEAFF. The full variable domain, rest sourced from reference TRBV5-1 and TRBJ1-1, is KAGVTQTPRYLIKTRGQQVTLSCSPISGHRSVSWYQQTPGQGLQFLFEYFSETQRNKGNFPGRFSGRQFSNSRSEMNVSTLELGDSALYLCASSFEGTEAFFGQGTRLTVV.

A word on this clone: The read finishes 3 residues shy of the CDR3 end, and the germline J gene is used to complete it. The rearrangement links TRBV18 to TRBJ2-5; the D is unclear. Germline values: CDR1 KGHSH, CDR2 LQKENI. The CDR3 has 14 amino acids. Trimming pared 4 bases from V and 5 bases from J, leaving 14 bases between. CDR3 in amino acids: CASSLVSASETQYF. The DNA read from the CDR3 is TGTGCCAGCTCACTTGTGAGCGCCTCTGAGACC.

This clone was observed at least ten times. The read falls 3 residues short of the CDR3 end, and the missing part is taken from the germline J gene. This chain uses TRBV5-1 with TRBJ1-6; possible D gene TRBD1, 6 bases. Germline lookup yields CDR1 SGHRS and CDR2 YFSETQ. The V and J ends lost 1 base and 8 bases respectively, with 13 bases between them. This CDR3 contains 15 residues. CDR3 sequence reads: CASSLNQGNHSPLHF. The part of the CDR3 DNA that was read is TGCGCCAGCAGCTTGAATCAGGGGAACCATTCACCC. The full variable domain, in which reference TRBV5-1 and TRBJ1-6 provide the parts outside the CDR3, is KAGVTQTPRYLIKTRGQQVTLSCSPISGHRSVSWYQQTPGQGLQFLFEYFSETQRNKGNFPGRFSGRQFSNSRSEMNVSTLELGDSALYLCASSLNQGNHSPLHFGNGTRLTVT.

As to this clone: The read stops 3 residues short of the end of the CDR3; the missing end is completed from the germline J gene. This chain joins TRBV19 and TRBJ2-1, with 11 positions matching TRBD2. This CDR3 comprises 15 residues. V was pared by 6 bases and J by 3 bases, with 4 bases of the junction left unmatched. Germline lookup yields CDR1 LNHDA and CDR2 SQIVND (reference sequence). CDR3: CASSLGTSGYNEQFF. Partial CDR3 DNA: TGTGCCAGTAGCCTAGGGACTAGCGGCTACAATGAG.

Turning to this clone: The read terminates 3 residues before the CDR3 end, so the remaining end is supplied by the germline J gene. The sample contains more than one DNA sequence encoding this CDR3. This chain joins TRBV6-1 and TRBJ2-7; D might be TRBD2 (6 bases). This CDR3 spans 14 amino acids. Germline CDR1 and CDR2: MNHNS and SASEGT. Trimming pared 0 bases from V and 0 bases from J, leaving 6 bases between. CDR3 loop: CASSEAGGSYEQYF. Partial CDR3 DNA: TGTGCCAGCAGTGAAGCGGGGGGCTCCTACGAG.

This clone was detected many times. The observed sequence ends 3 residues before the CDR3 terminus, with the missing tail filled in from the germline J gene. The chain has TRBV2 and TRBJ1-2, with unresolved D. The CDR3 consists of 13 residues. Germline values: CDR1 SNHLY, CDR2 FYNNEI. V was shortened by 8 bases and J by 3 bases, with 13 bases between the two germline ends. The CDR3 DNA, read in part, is TGTGCCAGCCGACACCCTGAAGACTATGGC. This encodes CASRHPEDYG. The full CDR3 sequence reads CASRHPEDYGYTF.